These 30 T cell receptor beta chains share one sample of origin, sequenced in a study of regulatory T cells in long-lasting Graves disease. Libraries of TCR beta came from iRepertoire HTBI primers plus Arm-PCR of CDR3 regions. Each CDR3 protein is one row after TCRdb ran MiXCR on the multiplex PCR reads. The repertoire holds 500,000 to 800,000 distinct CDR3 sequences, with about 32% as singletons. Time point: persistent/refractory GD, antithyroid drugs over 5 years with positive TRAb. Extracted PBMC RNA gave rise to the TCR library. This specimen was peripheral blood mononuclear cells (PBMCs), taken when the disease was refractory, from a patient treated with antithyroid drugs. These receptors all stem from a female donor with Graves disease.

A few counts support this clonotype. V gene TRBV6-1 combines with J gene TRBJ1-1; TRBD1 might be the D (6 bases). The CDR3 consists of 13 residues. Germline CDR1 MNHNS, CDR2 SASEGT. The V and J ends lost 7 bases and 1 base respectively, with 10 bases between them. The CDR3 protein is CASIGRGNTEAFF. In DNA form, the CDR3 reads TGTGCCAGCATCGGCAGGGGGAACACTGAAGCTTTCTTT.

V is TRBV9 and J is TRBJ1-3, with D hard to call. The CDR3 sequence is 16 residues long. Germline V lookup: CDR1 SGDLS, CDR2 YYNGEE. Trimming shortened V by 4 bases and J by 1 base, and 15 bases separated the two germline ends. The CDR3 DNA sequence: TGTGCCAGCAGCCCCGGTGTCGGGAGGTCTGGAAACACCATATATTTT. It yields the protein CASSPGVGRSGNTIYF.

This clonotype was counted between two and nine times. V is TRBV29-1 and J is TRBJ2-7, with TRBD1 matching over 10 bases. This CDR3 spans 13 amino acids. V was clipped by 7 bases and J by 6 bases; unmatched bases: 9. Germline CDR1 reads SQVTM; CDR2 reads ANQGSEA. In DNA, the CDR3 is TGCAGCGCCGGGACAGGGGTTGGGGTCGAGCAGTACTTC. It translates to CSAGTGVGVEQYF.

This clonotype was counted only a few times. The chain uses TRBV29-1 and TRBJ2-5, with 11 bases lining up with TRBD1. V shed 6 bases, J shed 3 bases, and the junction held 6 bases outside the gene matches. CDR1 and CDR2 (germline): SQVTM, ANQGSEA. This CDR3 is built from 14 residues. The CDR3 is CSVDGTGGEETQYF. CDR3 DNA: TGCAGCGTCGATGGGACAGGGGGAGAAGAGACCCAGTACTTC.

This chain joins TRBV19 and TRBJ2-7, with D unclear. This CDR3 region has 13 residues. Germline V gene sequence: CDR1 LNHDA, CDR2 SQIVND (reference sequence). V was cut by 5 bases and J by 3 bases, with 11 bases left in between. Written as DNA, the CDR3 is TGTGCCAGTAGTGAGGTGAAAGGCTACGAGCAGTACTTC. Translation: CASSEVKGYEQYF.

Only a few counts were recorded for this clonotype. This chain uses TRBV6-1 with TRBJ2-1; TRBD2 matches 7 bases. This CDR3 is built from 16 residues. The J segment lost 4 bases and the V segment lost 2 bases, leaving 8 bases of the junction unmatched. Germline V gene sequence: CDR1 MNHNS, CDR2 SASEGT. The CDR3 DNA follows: TGTGCCAGCAGTGAAATGAGTTCTAGCGGTTACAATGAGCAGTTCTTC. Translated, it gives CASSEMSSSGYNEQFF.

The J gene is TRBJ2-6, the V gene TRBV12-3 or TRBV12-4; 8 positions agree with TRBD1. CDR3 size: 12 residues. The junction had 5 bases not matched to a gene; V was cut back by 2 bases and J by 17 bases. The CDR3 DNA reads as TGTGCCAGCAGTTTAACGACAGGGGTGGTGACTTTC. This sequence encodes CASSLTTGVVTF.

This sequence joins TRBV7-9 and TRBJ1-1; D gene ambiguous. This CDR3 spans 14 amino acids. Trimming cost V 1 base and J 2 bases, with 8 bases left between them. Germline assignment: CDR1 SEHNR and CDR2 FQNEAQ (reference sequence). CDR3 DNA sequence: TGTGCCAGCAGCTTAGGGCAGTATAACACTGAAGCTTTCTTT. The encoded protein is CASSLGQYNTEAFF.

CDR3 DNA sequence: TGTGCCAGCAGCTACGGAGAGAGCTCTGGAAACACCATATATTTT. Amino acids: CASSYGESSGNTIYF. J is TRBJ1-3 and V is TRBV2, with D hard to call. This CDR3 has 15 residues. V lost 6 bases, J lost 0 bases, and 12 bases lay in between. The germline V gene has CDR1 SNHLY and CDR2 FYNNEI. The variable domain in full, with the rest retrieved from reference TRBV2 and TRBJ1-3, is EPEVTQTPSHQVTQMGQEVILRCVPISNHLYFYWYRQILGQKVEFLVSFYNNEISEKSEIFDDQFSVERPDGSNFTLKIRSTKLEDSAMYFCASSYGESSGNTIYFGEGSWLTVV.

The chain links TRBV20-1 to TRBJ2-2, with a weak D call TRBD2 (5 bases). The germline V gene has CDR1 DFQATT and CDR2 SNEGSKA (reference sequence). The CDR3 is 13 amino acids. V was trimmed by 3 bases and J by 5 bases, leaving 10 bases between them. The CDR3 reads CSASVGSTGELFF. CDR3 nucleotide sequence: TGCAGTGCTAGTGTGGGGAGTACCGGGGAGCTGTTTTTT.

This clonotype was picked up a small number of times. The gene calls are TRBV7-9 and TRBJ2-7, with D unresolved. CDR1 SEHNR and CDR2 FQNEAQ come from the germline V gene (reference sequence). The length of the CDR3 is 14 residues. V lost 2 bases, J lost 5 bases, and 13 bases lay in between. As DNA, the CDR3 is TGTGCCAGCAGCTTACCTCCCCGGGCCGACGAGCAGTACTTC. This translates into CASSLPPRADEQYF.

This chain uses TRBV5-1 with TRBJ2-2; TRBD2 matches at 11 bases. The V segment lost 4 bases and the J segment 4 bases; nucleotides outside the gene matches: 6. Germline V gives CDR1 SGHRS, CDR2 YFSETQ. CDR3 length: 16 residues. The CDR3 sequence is CASSPGTSGSTGELFF. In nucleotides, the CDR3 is TGCGCCAGCAGCCCCGGGACTAGCGGTTCCACCGGGGAGCTGTTTTTT.

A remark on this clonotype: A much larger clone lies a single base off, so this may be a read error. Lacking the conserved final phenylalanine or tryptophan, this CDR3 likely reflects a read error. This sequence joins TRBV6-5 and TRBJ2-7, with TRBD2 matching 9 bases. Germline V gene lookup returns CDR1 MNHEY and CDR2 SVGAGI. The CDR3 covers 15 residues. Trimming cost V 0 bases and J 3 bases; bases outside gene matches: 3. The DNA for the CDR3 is TGTGCCAGCAGTTACTCGCTAGCGGGGCACTACGAGCAGTACCTC. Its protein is CASSYSLAGHYEQYL.

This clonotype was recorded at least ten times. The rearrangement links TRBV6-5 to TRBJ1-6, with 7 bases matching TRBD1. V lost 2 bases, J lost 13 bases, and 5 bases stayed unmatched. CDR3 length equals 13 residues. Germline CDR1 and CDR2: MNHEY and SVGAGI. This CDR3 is CASSYTGADPLHF. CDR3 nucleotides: TGTGCCAGCAGTTACACAGGGGCCGACCCCCTCCACTTT.

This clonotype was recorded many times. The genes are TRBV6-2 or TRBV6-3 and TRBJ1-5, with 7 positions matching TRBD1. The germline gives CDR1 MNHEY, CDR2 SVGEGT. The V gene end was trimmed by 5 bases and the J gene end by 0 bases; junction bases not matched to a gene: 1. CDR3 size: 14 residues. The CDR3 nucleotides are TGTGCCAGCAGTCACAGGGGTAGCAATCAGCCCCAGCATTTT. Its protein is CASSHRGSNQPQHF.

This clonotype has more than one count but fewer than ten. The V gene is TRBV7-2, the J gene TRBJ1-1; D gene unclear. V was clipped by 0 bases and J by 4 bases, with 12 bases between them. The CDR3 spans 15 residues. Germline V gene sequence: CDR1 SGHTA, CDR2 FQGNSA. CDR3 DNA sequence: TGTGCCAGCAGCTTAGCAGGGTCCGGGGTCACTGAAGCTTTCTTT. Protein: CASSLAGSGVTEAFF.

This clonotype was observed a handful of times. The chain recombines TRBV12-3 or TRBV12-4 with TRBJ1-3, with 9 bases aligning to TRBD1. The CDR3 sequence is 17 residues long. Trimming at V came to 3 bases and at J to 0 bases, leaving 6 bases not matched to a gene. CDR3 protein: CASSFLGQGNSGNTIYF. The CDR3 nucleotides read TGTGCCAGCAGTTTCCTGGGACAGGGAAACTCTGGAAACACCATATATTTT.

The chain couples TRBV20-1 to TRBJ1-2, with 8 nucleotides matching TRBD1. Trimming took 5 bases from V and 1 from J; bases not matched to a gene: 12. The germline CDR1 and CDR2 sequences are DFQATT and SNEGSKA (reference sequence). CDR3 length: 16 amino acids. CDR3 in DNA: TGCAGTGCTGGCCCCACCGGGACAGGTGGTAACTATGGCTACACCTTC. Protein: CSAGPTGTGGNYGYTF.

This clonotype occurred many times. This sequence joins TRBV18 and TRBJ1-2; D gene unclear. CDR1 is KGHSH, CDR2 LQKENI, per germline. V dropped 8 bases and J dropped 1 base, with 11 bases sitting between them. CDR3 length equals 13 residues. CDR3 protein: CASSPGLNYGYTF. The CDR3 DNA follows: TGTGCCAGCAGCCCGGGCCTTAACTATGGCTACACCTTC.

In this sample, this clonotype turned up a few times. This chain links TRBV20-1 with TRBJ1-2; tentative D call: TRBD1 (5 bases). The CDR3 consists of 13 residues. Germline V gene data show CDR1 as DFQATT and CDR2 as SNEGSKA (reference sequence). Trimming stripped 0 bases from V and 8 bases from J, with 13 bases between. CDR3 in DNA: TGCAGTGCTAGAGATTCGTGGGGGTTCGGCTACACCTTC. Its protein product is CSARDSWGFGYTF.

CDR3 sequence reads: CASSLPGTSRELFF. DNA for the CDR3: TGTGCCAGCAGCTTACCAGGGACTAGCAGGGAGCTGTTTTTT. The V and J genes are TRBV7-3 and TRBJ2-2; 9 bases align to TRBD2. The V gene's germline CDR1 is SGHTA and CDR2 FQGTGA. The CDR3 is 14 residues long. The V segment lost 2 bases and the J segment 9 bases; nucleotides outside the gene matches: 4.

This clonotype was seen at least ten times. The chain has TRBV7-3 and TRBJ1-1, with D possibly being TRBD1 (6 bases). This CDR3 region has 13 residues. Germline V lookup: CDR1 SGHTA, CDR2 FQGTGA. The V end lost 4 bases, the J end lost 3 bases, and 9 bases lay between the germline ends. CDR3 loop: CASSSNRDTEAFF. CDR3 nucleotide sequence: TGTGCCAGCAGCTCGAACAGGGACACTGAAGCTTTCTTT.

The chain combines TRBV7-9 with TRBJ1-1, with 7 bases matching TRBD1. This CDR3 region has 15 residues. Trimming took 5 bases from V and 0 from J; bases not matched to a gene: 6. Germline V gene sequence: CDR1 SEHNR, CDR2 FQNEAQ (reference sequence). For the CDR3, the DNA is TGTGCCAGCAGCAACCCGGACAGGATGAACACTGAAGCTTTCTTT. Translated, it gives CASSNPDRMNTEAFF.

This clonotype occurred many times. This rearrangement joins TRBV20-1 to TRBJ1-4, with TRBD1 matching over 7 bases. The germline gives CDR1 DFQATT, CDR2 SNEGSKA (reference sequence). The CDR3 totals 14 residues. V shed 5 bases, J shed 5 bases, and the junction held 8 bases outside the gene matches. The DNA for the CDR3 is TGCAGTGCTGGACCGGGACAGAGGAATGAAAAACTGTTTTTT. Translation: CSAGPGQRNEKLFF.

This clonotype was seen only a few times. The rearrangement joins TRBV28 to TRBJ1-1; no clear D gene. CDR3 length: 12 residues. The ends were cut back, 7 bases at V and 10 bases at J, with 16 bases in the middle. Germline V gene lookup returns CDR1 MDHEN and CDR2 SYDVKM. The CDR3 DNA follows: TGTGCCAGCATGATCCAACCAGAACCAGCTTTCTTT. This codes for CASMIQPEPAFF.

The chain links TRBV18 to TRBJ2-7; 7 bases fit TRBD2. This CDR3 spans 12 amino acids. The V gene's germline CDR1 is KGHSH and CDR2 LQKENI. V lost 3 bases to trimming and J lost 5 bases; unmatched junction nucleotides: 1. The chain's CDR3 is CASSPGGNEQYF. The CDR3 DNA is TGTGCCAGCTCACCGGGAGGGAACGAGCAGTACTTC.

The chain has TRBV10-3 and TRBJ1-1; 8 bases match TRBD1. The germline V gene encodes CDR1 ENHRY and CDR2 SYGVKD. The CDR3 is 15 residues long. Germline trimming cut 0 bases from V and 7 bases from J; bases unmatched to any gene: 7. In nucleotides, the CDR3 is TGTGCCATCAGTGAGTCAGGACAGGGAAGAAATGAAGCTTTCTTT. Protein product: CAISESGQGRNEAFF.

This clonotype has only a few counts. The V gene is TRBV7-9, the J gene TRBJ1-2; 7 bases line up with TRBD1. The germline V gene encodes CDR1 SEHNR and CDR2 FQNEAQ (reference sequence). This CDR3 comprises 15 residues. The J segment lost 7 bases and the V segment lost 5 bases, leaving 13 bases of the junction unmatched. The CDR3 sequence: CASSRSGQDSGGYTF. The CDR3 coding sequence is TGTGCCAGCAGCCGCAGCGGACAGGACTCCGGTGGCTACACCTTC.

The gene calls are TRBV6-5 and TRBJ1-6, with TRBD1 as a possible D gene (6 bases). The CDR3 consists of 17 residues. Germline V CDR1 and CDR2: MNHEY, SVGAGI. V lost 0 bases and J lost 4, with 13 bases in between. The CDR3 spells CASSYSIGQGYNSPLHF. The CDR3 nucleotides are TGTGCCAGCAGTTACTCGATCGGCCAGGGGTATAATTCACCCCTCCACTTT.

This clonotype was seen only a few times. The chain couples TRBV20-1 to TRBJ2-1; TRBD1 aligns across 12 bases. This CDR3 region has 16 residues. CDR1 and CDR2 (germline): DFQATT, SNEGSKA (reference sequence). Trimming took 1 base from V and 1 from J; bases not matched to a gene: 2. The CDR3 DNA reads TGCAGTGCTAGAGCGGGACAGGGGGCTTCCTACAATGAGCAGTTCTTC. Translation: CSARAGQGASYNEQFF.